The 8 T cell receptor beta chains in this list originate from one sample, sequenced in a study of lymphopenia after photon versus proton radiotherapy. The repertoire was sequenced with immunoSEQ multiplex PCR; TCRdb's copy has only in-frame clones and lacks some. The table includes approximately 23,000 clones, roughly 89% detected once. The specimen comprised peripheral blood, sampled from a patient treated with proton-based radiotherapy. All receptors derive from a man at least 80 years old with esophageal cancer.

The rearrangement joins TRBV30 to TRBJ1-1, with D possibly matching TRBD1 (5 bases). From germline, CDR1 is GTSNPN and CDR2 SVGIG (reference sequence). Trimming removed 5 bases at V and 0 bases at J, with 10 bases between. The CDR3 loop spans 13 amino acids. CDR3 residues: CAWGTTVNTEAFF. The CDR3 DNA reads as TGTGCCTGGGGGACTACAGTGAACACTGAAGCTTTCTTT.

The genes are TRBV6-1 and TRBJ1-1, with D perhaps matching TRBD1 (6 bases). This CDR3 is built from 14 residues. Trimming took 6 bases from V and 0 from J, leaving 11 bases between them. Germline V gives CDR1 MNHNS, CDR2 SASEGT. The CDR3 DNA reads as TGTGCCAGCAGCTGGACAGTCATGAACACTGAAGCTTTCTTT. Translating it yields CASSWTVMNTEAFF.

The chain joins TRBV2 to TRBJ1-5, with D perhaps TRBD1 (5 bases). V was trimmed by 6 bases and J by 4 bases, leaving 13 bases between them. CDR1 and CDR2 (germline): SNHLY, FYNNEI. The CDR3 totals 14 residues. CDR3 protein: CASRRPTGNQPQHF. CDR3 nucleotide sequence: TGTGCCAGCAGACGACCAACAGGAAATCAGCCCCAGCATTTT. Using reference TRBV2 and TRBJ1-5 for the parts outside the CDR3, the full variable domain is EPEVTQTPSHQVTQMGQEVILRCVPISNHLYFYWYRQILGQKVEFLVSFYNNEISEKSEIFDDQFSVERPDGSNFTLKIRSTKLEDSAMYFCASRRPTGNQPQHFGDGTRLSIL.

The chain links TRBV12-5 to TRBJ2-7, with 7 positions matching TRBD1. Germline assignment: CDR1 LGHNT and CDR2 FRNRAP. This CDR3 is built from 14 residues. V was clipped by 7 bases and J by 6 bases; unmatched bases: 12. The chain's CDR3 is CASAPTGTESEQYF. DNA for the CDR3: TGTGCTAGTGCACCGACAGGGACGGAAAGCGAGCAGTACTTC.

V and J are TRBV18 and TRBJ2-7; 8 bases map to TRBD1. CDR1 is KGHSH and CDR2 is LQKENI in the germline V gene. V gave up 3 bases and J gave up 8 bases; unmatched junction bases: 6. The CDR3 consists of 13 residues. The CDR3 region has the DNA TGTGCCAGCTCACCGACGGACAGGGATAAGCAGTACTTC. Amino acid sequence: CASSPTDRDKQYF. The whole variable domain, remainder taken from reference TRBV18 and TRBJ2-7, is NAGVMQNPRHLVRRRGQEARLRCSPMKGHSHVYWYRQLPEEGLKFMVYLQKENIIDESGMPKERFSAEFPKEGPSILRIQQVVRGDSAAYFCASSPTDRDKQYFGPGTRLTVT.

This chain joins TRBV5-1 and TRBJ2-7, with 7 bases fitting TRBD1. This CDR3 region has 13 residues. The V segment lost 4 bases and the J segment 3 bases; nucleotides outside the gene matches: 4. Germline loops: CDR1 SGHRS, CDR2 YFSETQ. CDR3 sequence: CASSQGQFYEQYF. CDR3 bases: TGCGCCAGCAGCCAGGGACAGTTCTACGAGCAGTACTTC.

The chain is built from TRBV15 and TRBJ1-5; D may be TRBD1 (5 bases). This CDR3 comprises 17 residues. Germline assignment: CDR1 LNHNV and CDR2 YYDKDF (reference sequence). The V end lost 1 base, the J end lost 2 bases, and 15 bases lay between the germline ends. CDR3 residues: CATSRGGRGWGNQPQHF. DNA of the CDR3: TGTGCCACCAGCAGAGGGGGCCGGGGCTGGGGCAATCAGCCCCAGCATTTT.

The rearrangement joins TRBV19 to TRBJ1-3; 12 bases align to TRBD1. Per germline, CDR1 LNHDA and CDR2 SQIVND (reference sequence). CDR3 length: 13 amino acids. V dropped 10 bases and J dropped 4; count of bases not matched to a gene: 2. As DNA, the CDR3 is TGTGCCACCGGGACAGGGGGCGGAAACACCATATATTTT. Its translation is CATGTGGGNTIYF.